A single sample is the source of the 11 T cell receptor beta chains below, sequenced in a study of Graves' ophthalmopathy and Graves' hyperthyroidism. Amplified material comprised TCR beta CDR3 regions derived from RNA transcripts. First-round RT-PCR used HTBI primers; second-round multiplex PCR followed. A single record per CDR3 protein comes from TCRdb applying MiXCR to the multiplex PCR reads. Of about 740,000 distinct CDR3 sequences in the sample, approximately 40% were seen once. What was sequenced was peripheral blood. The receptors derive from an adult man with Graves' ophthalmopathy.

This clonotype has at least ten counts. The chain recombines TRBV7-6 with TRBJ1-1; 8 nucleotides agree with TRBD1. This CDR3 is built from 14 residues. The ends lost 1 base at V and 6 bases at J; junction bases unmatched: 4. CDR1 is SGHVS and CDR2 is FNYEAQ in the germline V gene. The DNA for the CDR3 is TGTGCCAGCAGCTTAGAACAGGGGGGGGCTGAAGCTTTCTTT. It encodes CASSLEQGGAEAFF.

This clonotype was recorded a few times. The chain carries TRBV7-9 and TRBJ1-1; no clear D. In germline, CDR1 is SEHNR, CDR2 FQNEAQ (reference sequence). This CDR3 has 14 amino acids. Trimming took 3 bases from V and 3 from J, leaving 11 bases between them. The CDR3 DNA sequence: TGTGCCAGCAGCTTTGATAGGGCGGACACTGAAGCTTTCTTT. Encoded protein: CASSFDRADTEAFF.

The genes are TRBV7-9 and TRBJ2-2; 8 bases agree with TRBD2. V gave up 5 bases and J gave up 4 bases; unmatched junction bases: 6. CDR1 and CDR2 from the germline V gene are SEHNR and FQNEAQ (reference sequence). The CDR3 has 15 amino acids. In DNA form, the CDR3 reads TGTGCCAGCAGCCCGGGGGGGATCAGCACCGGGGAGCTGTTTTTT. Protein sequence: CASSPGGISTGELFF.

J is TRBJ2-6 and V is TRBV29-1; TRBD1 might be the D (5 bases). Germline-derived CDR1 and CDR2 are SQVTM and ANQGSEA. The V and J ends lost 2 bases and 1 base respectively, with 9 bases between them. The CDR3 runs to 15 residues. The CDR3 sequence is CSVETGRSGANVLTF. CDR3 DNA: TGCAGCGTTGAAACAGGCCGATCTGGGGCCAACGTCCTGACTTTC.

In this sample, this clonotype turned up a few times. The V gene is TRBV19, the J gene TRBJ2-7; D may be TRBD1 or TRBD2 (5 bases each). The CDR3 covers 13 residues. Germline values: CDR1 LNHDA, CDR2 SQIVND (reference sequence). The V end was cut by 10 bases, the J end by 0 bases, with 13 bases between. CDR3 sequence (DNA): TGTGCCACCCGGGACGCAGGCTCCTACGAGCAGTACTTC. This gives the protein CATRDAGSYEQYF. Filled out from reference TRBV19 and TRBJ2-7, the complete variable domain reads DGGITQSPKYLFRKEGQNVTLSCEQNLNHDAMYWYRQDPGQGLRLIYYSQIVNDFQKGDIAEGYSVSREKKESFPLTVTSAQKNPTAFYLCATRDAGSYEQYFGPGTRLTVT.

This clonotype was found once. The V and J genes are TRBV10-3 and TRBJ1-2; 7 bases line up with TRBD1. This CDR3 spans 15 amino acids. J lost 4 bases, V lost 5 bases, and 10 bases had no gene match. Germline V lookup: CDR1 ENHRY, CDR2 SYGVKD. The CDR3 nucleotides read TGTGCCATCAGTACCGGACAGGATCCGTTCTATGGCTACACCTTC. Amino acid sequence: CAISTGQDPFYGYTF.

This clonotype was seen many times. V gene TRBV24-1 combines with J gene TRBJ1-5; D is uncertain. Trimming pared 4 bases from V and 6 bases from J, leaving 15 bases between. The CDR3 has 15 residues. CDR1 is KGHDR and CDR2 is SFDVKD in the germline V gene. The CDR3 spells CATSEGTSLGQPQHF. The CDR3 DNA reads TGTGCCACCAGTGAAGGAACGAGTTTGGGTCAGCCCCAGCATTTT.

The chain is built from TRBV15 and TRBJ2-7, with 8 bases lining up with TRBD1. The V and J ends lost 3 bases and 0 bases, in that order; junction bases with no gene match: 4. The CDR3 length is 15 residues. The germline V gene has CDR1 LNHNV and CDR2 YYDKDF (reference sequence). This CDR3 reads CATSRGQVHSYEQYF. In nucleotides, the CDR3 is TGTGCCACCAGCAGGGGACAGGTACACTCCTACGAGCAGTACTTC.

This clonotype was seen ten or more times. The chain employs TRBV29-1 and TRBJ1-2; no definite D call. Trimming took 4 bases from V and 2 from J, leaving 8 bases between them. CDR1 and CDR2 (germline): SQVTM, ANQGSEA. The CDR3 is made up of 12 amino acids. The CDR3 region is CSVAEANYGYTF. The CDR3 nucleotides are TGCAGCGTTGCGGAGGCAAACTATGGCTACACCTTC.

Details on this clonotype: A junction boundary mismatches the germline segment, possibly from a read error. This sequence joins TRBV2 and TRBJ2-7; D gene ambiguous. CDR1 and CDR2 (germline): SNHLY, FYNNEI. CDR3 length: 15 residues. The CDR3 reads CASSQAGRWSYEQYF. CDR3 in DNA: TGCGCCAGCAGCCAGGCAGGAAGGTGGTCCTACGAGCAGTACTTC. Full variable domain (outside the CDR3, taken from reference TRBV2 and TRBJ2-7): EPEVTQTPSHQVTQMGQEVILRCVPISNHLYFYWYRQILGQKVEFLVSFYNNEISEKSEIFDDQFSVERPDGSNFTLKIRSTKLEDSAMYFCASSQAGRWSYEQYFGPGTRLTVT.

The chain carries TRBV20-1 and TRBJ2-7; 7 bases line up with TRBD1. The CDR3 length is 13 residues. CDR1 DFQATT and CDR2 SNEGSKA come from the germline V gene (reference sequence). The V segment lost 2 bases and the J segment 6 bases; nucleotides outside the gene matches: 7. This chain's CDR3 is CSARPGQAPEQYF. The CDR3 DNA follows: TGCAGTGCTAGACCAGGACAGGCTCCCGAGCAGTACTTC.